Presented here are 8 T cell receptor beta chains from one specimen sequenced in a study of cytomegalovirus exposure and HLA in healthy donors. PCR involved 60 Vbeta and 13 Jbeta primers. Using immunoSEQ multiplex PCR, the repertoire was profiled, and TCRdb retains in-frame clones only, with some absent. There are about 150,000 clones in the sample; about 76% occur only once, and approximately 5.6% lies in the top ten. Sequenced material: PBMCs. All receptors derive from a woman under 30 in good health and CMV-seropositive.

The chain carries TRBV5-1 and TRBJ2-5; 9 bases line up with TRBD1. V was pared by 4 bases and J by 4 bases, with 5 bases of the junction left unmatched. The CDR3 is 14 amino acids. Germline V gene lookup returns CDR1 SGHRS and CDR2 YFSETQ. For the CDR3, the DNA is TGCGCCAGCAGCCCGGCGACAGGGGGAGAGACCCAGTACTTC. This encodes CASSPATGGETQYF.

V is TRBV30 and J is TRBJ1-6, with 7 bases aligning to TRBD1. This CDR3 comprises 14 residues. The V and J ends lost 2 bases and 8 bases, in that order; junction bases with no gene match: 6. CDR1 is GTSNPN and CDR2 is SVGIG in the germline V gene (reference sequence). Here the CDR3 DNA reads TGTGCCTGGAGTAACCAGGGGGACTATTCACCCCTCCACTTT. Translated, it gives CAWSNQGDYSPLHF.

This clone appeared a few times. The V call is TRBV4-3, the J call TRBJ1-2; D uncertain. The V gene's germline CDR1 is LGHNA and CDR2 YSLEER. V dropped 2 bases and J dropped 10 bases, with 14 bases sitting between them. There are 13 residues in the CDR3. The CDR3 spells CASSQSPGESYTF. The DNA for the CDR3 is TGCGCCAGCAGCCAATCCCCTGGAGAATCCTACACCTTC.

This chain connects TRBV7-2 to TRBJ2-2; 8 bases map to TRBD1. Germline values: CDR1 SGHTA, CDR2 FQGNSA. V lost 1 base, J lost 5 bases, and 3 bases stayed unmatched. CDR3 length: 15 amino acids. The CDR3 DNA is TGTGCCAGCAGCTTAGGGACAGGGCGGACCGGGGAGCTGTTTTTT. It specifies CASSLGTGRTGELFF. The complete variable domain, with remaining parts taken from reference TRBV7-2 and TRBJ2-2, reads GAGVSQSPSNKVTEKGKDVELRCDPISGHTALYWYRQSLGQGLEFLIYFQGNSAPDKSGLPSDRFSAERTGGSVSTLTIQRTQQEDSAVYLCASSLGTGRTGELFFGEGSRLTVL.

J is TRBJ1-1 and V is TRBV27; the D gene is possibly TRBD1 (5 bases). Trimming left V 2 bases short and J 5 bases short, with 12 bases between. Germline V CDR1 and CDR2: MNHEY, SMNVEV (reference sequence). This CDR3 contains 14 residues. CDR3 amino acids: CASSLTGRGTEAFF. In nucleotides, the CDR3 is TGTGCCAGCAGTTTAACAGGAAGAGGAACTGAAGCTTTCTTT.

The V gene is TRBV2, the J gene TRBJ2-1; D possibly corresponds to TRBD2 (7 bases). CDR1 is SNHLY, CDR2 FYNNEI, per germline. The CDR3 contains 16 residues. V lost 7 bases and J 3 bases, leaving 19 bases between the germline ends. CDR3 amino acids: CASNNRGPSGYNEQFF. CDR3 DNA: TGTGCCAGCAATAACCGGGGGCCTAGCGGCTACAATGAGCAGTTCTTC.

The chain employs TRBV4-3 and TRBJ2-4; TRBD2 is a possible D gene (5 bases). Germline V CDR1 and CDR2: LGHNA, YSLEER. The CDR3 has 17 amino acids. With 8 bases removed from V and 0 bases from J, the gap between germline ends came to 20 bases. The CDR3 protein is CASSPSELEAAKNIQYF. Here the CDR3 DNA reads TGCGCCAGCTCCCCCTCCGAACTAGAAGCAGCCAAAAACATTCAGTACTTC.

This chain links TRBV5-4 with TRBJ2-1; 7 bases fit TRBD1. CDR3 size: 14 residues. With 3 bases clipped from V and 3 bases from J, the junction kept 3 bases outside the gene matches. Germline V CDR1 and CDR2: SGHNT, YYREEE (reference sequence). The CDR3 protein is CASSWTGVYNEQFF. CDR3 nucleotide sequence: TGTGCCAGCAGCTGGACAGGAGTCTACAATGAGCAGTTCTTC.